One TCR beta chain is described in this entry. The source of the sample is a study of blood T cell repertoires in COVID-19. Trimming at V came to 1 base and at J to 9 bases, leaving 9 bases not matched to a gene. CDR1 is LGHDT, CDR2 YNNKEL, per germline (reference sequence). This CDR3 is 16 amino acids long. Profiling relied on immunoSEQ multiplex PCR, and the TCRdb table lists in-frame clones only, not all of them. Of 29,000 or so clones listed, roughly nine tenths are singletons. Sequenced: peripheral blood. The V and J genes are TRBV3-1 (or the pseudogene TRBV3-2) and TRBJ2-1; 10 nucleotides agree with TRBD2. This sequence was found in a human donor in a cohort sampled during active COVID-19. CDR3 sequence reads: CASSQVPGLASGEQFF. CDR3 in DNA: TGTGCCAGCAGCCAAGTACCGGGACTAGCGTCAGGTGAGCAGTTCTTC.